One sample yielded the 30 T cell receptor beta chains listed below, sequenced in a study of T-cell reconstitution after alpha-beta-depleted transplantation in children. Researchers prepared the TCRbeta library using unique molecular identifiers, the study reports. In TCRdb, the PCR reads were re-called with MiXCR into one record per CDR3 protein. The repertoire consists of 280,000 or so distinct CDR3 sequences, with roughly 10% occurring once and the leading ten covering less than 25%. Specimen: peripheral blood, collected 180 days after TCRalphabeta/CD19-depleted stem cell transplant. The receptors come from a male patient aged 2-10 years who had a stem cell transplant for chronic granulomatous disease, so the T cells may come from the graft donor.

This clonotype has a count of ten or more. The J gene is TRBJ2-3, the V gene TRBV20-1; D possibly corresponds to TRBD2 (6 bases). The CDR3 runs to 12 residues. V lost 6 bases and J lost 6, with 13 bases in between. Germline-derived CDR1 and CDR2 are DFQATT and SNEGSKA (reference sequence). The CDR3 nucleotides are TGCAGTGCCCAAACGGGGGACGATACGCAGTATTTT. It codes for CSAQTGDDTQYF.

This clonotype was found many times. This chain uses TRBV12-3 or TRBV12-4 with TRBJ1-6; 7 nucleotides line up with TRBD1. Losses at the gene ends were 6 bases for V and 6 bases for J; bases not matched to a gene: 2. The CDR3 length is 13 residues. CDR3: CASRGTANSPLHF. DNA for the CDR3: TGTGCCAGCAGGGGGACAGCTAATTCACCCCTCCACTTT.

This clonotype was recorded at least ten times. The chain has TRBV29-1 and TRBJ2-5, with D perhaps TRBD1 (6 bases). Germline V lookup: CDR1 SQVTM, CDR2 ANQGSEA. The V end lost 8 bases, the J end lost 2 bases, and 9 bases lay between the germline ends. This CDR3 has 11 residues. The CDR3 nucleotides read TGCAGCCCCGGACAGCAAGAGACCCAGTACTTC. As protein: CSPGQQETQYF.

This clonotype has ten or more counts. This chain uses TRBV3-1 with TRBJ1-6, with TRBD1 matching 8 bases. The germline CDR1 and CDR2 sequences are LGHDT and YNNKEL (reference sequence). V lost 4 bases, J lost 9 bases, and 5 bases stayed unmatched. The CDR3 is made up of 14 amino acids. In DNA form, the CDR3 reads TGTGCCAGCAGCCCCGGGACAGGAATTTCACCCCTCCACTTT. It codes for CASSPGTGISPLHF.

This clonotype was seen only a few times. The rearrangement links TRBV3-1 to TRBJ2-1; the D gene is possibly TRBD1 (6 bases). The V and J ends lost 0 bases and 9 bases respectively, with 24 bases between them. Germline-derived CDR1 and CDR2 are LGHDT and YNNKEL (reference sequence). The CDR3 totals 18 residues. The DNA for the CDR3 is TGTGCCAGCAGCCAAGATCTCCCTCGCGGGCTTCGCAGGGGTGAGCAGTTCTTC. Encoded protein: CASSQDLPRGLRRGEQFF.

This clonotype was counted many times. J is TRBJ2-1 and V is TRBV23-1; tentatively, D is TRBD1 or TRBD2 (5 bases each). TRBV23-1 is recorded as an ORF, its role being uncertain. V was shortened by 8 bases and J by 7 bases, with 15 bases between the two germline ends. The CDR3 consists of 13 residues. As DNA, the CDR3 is TGCGCCAGCTTCCTTCCCGAGGGGAATGAGCAGTTCTTC. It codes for CASFLPEGNEQFF.

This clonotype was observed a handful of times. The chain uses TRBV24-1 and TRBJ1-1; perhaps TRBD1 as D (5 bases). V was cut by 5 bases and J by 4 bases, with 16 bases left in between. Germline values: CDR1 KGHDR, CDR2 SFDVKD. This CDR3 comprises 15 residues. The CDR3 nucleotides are TGTGCCACCAGTGGTACAGGTAAGAGGGGCACTGAAGCTTTCTTT. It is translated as CATSGTGKRGTEAFF.

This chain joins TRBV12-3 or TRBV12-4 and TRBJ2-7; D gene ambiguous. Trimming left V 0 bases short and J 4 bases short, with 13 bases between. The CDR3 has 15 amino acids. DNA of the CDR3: TGTGCCAGCAGTTTAGCGCAAGGGCCCAAATACGAGCAGTACTTC. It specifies CASSLAQGPKYEQYF.

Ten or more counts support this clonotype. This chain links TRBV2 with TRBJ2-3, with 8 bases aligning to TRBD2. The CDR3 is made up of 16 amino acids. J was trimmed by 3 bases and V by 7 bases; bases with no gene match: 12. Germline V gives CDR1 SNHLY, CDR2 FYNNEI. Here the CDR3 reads CASIPGAGVKTDTQYF. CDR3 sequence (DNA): TGTGCCAGCATTCCTGGAGCGGGAGTGAAAACAGATACGCAGTATTTT. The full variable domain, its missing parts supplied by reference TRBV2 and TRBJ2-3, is EPEVTQTPSHQVTQMGQEVILRCVPISNHLYFYWYRQILGQKVEFLVSFYNNEISEKSEIFDDQFSVERPDGSNFTLKIRSTKLEDSAMYFCASIPGAGVKTDTQYFGPGTRLTVL.

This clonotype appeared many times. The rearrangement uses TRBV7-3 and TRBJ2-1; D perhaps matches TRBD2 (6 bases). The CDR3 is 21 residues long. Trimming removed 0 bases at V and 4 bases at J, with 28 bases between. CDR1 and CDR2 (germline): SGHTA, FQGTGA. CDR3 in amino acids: CASSLTRDFWDPTSTYNEQFF. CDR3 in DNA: TGTGCCAGCAGCTTAACCAGGGACTTCTGGGATCCCACATCCACTTACAATGAGCAGTTCTTC.

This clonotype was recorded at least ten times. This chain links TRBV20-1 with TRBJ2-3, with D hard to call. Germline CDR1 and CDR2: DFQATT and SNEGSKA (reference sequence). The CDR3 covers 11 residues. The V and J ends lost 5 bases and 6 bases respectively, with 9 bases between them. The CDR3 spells CSAYPRDTQYF. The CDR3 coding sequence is TGCAGTGCTTACCCCCGGGATACGCAGTATTTT.

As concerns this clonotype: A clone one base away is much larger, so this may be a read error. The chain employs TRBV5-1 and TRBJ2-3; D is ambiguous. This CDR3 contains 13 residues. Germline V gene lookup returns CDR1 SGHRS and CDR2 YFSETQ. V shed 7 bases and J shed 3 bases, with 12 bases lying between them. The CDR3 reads CASGHFGTDTQYF. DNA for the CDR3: TGCGCCAGCGGTCATTTCGGTACAGATACGCAGTATTTT.

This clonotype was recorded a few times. CDR3 DNA sequence: TGCGCCAGCAACCCGACAGGGGGTGGAAGGGATGAAAAACTGTTTTTT. It codes for CASNPTGGGRDEKLFF. The chain couples TRBV5-1 to TRBJ1-4; 9 bases map to TRBD1. Trimming removed 6 bases from V and 6 bases from J; junction bases left unmatched: 12. Per germline, CDR1 SGHRS and CDR2 YFSETQ. The CDR3 runs to 16 residues.

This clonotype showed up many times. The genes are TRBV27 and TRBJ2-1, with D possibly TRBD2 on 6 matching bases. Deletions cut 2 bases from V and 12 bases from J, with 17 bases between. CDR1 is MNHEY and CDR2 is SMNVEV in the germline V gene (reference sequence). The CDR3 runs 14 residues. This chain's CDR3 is CASSLTRLVNSQFF. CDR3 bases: TGTGCCAGCAGTTTAACTAGACTAGTCAATTCGCAGTTCTTC.

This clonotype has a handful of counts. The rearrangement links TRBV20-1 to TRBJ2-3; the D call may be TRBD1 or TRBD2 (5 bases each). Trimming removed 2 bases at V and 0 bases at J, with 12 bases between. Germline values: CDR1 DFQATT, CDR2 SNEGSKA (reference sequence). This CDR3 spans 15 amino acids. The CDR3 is CSARSARDSTDTQYF. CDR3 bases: TGCAGTGCTAGAAGCGCCCGGGACAGCACAGATACGCAGTATTTT.

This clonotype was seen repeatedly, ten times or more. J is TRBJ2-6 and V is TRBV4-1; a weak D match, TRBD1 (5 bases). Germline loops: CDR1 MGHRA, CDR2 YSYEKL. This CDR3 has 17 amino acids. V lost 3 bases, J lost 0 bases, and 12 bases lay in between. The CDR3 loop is CASSQWGYGSGANVLTF. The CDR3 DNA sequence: TGCGCCAGCAGCCAGTGGGGCTATGGCTCTGGGGCCAACGTCCTGACTTTC.

CDR3 residues: CASSPQSGVVTYEQYF. The CDR3 DNA is TGTGCCAGCTCACCACAATCGGGGGTGGTAACCTACGAGCAGTACTTC. The rearrangement joins TRBV18 to TRBJ2-7; D perhaps matches TRBD2 (6 bases). Germline V lookup: CDR1 KGHSH, CDR2 LQKENI. CDR3 length: 16 amino acids. V dropped 1 base and J dropped 2 bases, with 15 bases sitting between them.

As DNA, the CDR3 is TGTGCCAGCAGCTTAACCCCCGTAAGATCCGAGCGGGGTGACTACAATGAGCAGTTCTTC. This encodes CASSLTPVRSERGDYNEQFF. The V gene is TRBV7-6, the J gene TRBJ2-1, with 7 bases fitting TRBD2. This CDR3 comprises 20 residues. With 2 bases clipped from V and 3 bases from J, the junction kept 19 bases outside the gene matches. In germline, CDR1 is SGHVS, CDR2 FNYEAQ.

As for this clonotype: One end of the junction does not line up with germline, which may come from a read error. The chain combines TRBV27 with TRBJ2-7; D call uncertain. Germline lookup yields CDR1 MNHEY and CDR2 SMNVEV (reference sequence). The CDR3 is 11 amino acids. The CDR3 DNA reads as TGTGCCGGCAGGAGCTCCTACGAGCAGTACTTC. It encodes CAGRSSYEQYF.

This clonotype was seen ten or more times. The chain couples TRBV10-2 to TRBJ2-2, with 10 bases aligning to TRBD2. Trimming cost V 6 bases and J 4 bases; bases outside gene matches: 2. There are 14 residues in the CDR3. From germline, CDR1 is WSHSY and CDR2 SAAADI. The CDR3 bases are TGCGCCAGCAGAGCGGGAGGGGGCACCGGGGAGCTGTTTTTT. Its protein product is CASRAGGGTGELFF.

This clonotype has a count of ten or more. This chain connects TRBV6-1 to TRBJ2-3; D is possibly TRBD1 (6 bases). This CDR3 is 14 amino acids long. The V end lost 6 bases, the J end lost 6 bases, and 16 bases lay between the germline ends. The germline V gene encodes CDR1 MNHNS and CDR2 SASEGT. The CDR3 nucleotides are TGTGCCAGCAGCCTGCTGGTTGGACAGGATACGCAGTATTTT. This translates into CASSLLVGQDTQYF.

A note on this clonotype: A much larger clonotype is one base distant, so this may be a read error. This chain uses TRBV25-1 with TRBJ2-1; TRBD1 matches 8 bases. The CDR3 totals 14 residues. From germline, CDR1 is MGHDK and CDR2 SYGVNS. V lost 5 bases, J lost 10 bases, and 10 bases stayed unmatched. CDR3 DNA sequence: TGTGCCAGCAGTAGGGGGCAGGGGGCGTTGGAGCAGTTCTTC. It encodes CASSRGQGALEQFF.

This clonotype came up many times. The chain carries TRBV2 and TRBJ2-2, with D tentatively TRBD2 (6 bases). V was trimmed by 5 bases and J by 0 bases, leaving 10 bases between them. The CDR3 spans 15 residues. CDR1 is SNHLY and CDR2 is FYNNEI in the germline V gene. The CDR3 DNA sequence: TGTGCCAGCAGTTTGGGACTGCCGAACACCGGGGAGCTGTTTTTT. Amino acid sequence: CASSLGLPNTGELFF.

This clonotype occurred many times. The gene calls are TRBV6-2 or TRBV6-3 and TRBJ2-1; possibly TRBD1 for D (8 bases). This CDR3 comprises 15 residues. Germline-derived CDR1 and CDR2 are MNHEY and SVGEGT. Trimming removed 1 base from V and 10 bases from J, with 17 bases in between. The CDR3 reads CASSYWVDRGGEQFF. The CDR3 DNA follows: TGTGCCAGCAGTTACTGGGTCGACAGGGGAGGGGAGCAGTTCTTC.

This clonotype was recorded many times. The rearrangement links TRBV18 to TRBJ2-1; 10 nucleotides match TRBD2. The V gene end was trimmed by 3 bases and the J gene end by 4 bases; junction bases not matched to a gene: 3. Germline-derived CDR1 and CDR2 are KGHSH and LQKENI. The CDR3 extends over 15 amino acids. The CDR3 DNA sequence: TGTGCCAGCTCACCCCCGGGACTAGCGTACAATGAGCAGTTCTTC. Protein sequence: CASSPPGLAYNEQFF.

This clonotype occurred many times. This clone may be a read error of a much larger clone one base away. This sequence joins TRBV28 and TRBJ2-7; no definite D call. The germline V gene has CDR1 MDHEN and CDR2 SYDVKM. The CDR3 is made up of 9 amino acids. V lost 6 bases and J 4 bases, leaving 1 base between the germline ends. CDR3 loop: CASRYEQYF. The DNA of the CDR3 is TGTGCCAGCAGGTACGAGCAGTACTTC. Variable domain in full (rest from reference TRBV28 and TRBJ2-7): DVKVTQSSRYLVKRTGEKVFLECVQDMDHENMFWYRQDPGLGLRLIYFSYDVKMKEKGDIPEGYSVSREKKERFSLILESASTNQTSMYLCASRYEQYFGPGTRLTVT.

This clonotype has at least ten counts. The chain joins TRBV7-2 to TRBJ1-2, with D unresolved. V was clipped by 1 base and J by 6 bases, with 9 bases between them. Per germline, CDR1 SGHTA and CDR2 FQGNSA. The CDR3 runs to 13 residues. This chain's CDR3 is CASSLVGIDGYTF. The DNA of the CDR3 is TGTGCCAGCAGCTTAGTGGGAATAGATGGCTACACCTTC.

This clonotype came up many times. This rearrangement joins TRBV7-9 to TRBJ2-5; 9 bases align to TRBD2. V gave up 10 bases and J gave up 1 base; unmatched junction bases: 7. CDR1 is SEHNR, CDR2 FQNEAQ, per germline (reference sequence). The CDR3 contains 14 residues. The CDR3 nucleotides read TGTGCCACCCGAAGGACTAGCGTCCAAGAGACCCAGTACTTC. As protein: CATRRTSVQETQYF.

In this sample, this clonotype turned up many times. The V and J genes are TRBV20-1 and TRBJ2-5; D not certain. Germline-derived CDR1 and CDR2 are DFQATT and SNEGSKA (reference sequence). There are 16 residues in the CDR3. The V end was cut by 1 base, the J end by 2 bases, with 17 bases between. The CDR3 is CSARGLKRTEQETQYF. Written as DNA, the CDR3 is TGCAGTGCTAGAGGGCTTAAAAGGACGGAGCAAGAGACCCAGTACTTC.

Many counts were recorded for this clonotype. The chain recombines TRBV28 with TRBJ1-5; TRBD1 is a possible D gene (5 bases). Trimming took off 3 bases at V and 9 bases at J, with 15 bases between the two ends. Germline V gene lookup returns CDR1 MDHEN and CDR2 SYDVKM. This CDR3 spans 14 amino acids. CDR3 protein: CASSFGQGSGPQHF. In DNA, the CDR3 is TGTGCCAGCAGTTTCGGGCAGGGAAGCGGGCCCCAGCATTTT.